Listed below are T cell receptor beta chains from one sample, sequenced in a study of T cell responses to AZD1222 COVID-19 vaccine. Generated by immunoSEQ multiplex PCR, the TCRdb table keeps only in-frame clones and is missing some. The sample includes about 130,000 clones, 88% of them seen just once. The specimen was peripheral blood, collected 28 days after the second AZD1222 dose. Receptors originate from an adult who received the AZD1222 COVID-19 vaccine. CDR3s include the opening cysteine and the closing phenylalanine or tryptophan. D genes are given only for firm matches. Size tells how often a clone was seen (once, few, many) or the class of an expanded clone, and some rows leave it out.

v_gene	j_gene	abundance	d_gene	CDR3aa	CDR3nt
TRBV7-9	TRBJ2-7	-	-	CASSPGSFPYEQYF	TGTGCCAGCAGCCCCGGATCCTTCCCCTACGAGCAGTACTTC
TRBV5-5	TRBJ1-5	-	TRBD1	CASSSGQVGNQPQHF	TGTGCCAGCAGCTCAGGACAGGTTGGGAATCAGCCCCAGCATTTT
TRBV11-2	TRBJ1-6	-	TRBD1	CASRPIEGAFNSPLHF	TGTGCCAGCAGGCCGATCGAGGGGGCGTTTAATTCACCCCTCCACTTT
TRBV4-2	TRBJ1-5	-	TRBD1	CASSRVAGTGGGQQNQPQHF	TGTGCCAGCAGCCGGGTTGCCGGGACAGGGGGCGGGCAGCAGAATCAGCCCCAGCATTTT
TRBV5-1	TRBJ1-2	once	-	CASSLELVGYGYTF	TGCGCCAGCAGCTTGGAACTGGTTGGCTATGGCTACACCTTC
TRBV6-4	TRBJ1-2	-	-	CASRPQGLGSYGYTF	TGTGCCAGCAGGCCCCAAGGATTGGGAAGCTATGGCTACACCTTC
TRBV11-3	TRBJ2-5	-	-	CASSLRGHQETQYF	TGTGCCAGCAGCTTACGGGGGCACCAAGAGACCCAGTACTTC
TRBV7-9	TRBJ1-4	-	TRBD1	CASSGQEGEKLFF	TGTGCCAGCAGCGGACAGGAGGGTGAAAAACTGTTTTTT
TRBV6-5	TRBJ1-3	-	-	CASSVDRNSGNTIYF	TGTGCCAGCAGCGTTGACAGAAACTCTGGAAACACCATATATTTT
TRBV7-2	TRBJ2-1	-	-	CASSGVGQNYNEQFF	TGTGCCAGCAGCGGCGTTGGACAGAACTACAATGAGCAGTTCTTC
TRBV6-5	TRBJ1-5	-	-	CASRPRATGNQPQHF	TGTGCCAGCAGACCACGGGCCACGGGCAATCAGCCCCAGCATTTT
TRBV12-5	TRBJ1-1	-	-	CASGLPTGYTEAFF	TGTGCTAGTGGTTTGCCTACAGGGTATACTGAAGCTTTCTTT
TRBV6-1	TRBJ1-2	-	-	CASSEADNYGYTF	TGTGCCAGCAGTGAAGCAGATAACTATGGCTACACCTTC
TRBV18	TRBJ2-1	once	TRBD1	CASSGTGGWNEQFF	TGTGCCAGCTCGGGGACAGGGGGCTGGAATGAGCAGTTCTTC
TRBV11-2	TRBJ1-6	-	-	CASSLDGRESPLHF	TGTGCCAGCAGCTTAGATGGGAGAGAGTCACCCCTCCACTTT
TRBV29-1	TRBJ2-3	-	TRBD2	CSVGLAGGPNTQYF	TGCAGCGTTGGACTAGCGGGAGGGCCGAATACGCAGTATTTT
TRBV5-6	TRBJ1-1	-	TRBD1	CASSLWQGGTEAFF	TGTGCCAGCAGCTTGTGGCAGGGGGGGACTGAAGCTTTCTTT
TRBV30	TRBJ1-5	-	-	CAWSTGAGGSQPQHF	TGTGCCTGGAGTACAGGAGCAGGAGGGTCTCAGCCCCAGCATTTT
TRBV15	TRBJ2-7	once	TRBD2	CATSILSGGGEQYF	TGTGCCACCAGCATCCTCAGCGGGGGCGGGGAGCAGTACTTC
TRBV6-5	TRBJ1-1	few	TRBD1	CASTPTTGSGTEAFF	TGTGCCAGCACCCCAACGACAGGGTCCGGCACTGAAGCTTTCTTT
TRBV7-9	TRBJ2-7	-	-	CASSNAPGHLYEQYF	TGTGCCAGCAGTAATGCTCCGGGACACCTCTACGAGCAGTACTTC
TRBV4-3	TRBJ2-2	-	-	CASSHPGPGAGTGELFF	TGCGCCAGCAGCCACCCAGGACCGGGGGCAGGGACCGGGGAGCTGTTTTTT